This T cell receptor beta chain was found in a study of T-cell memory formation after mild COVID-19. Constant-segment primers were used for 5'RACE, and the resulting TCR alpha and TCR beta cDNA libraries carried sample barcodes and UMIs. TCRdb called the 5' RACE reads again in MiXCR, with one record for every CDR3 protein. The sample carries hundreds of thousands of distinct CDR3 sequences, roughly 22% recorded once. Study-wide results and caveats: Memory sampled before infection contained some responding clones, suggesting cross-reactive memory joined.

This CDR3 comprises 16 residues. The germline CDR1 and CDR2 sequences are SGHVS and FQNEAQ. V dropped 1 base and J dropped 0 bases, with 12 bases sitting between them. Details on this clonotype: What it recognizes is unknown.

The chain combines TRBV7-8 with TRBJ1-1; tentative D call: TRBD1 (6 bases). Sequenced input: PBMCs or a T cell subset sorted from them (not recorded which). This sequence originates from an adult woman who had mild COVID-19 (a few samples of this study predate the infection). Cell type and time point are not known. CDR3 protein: CASSLVGRGMNTEAFF. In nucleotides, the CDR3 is TGTGCCAGCAGCTTAGTTGGCAGGGGTATGAACACTGAAGCTTTCTTT.